Listed below are T cell receptor beta chains from one sample, sequenced in a study of T cells in Graves' hyperthyroidism and ophthalmopathy. One entry per CDR3 protein results from TCRdb running MiXCR on the multiplex PCR reads. The data hold a few hundred thousand distinct CDR3 sequences, with approximately 22% observed a single time. The sequenced sample was blood. Receptor source: a woman aged 65 to 85 with Graves' ophthalmopathy. Each CDR3 is given without its conserved first and last residue.

ASRGGRSTGELF,12,TRBJ2-2,TRBV27
ASSLGQGRTEAF,12,TRBJ1-1,TRBV7-9
ASSLQSFFYEQY,12,TRBJ2-7,TRBV27
ASAKREGYNTEAF,13,TRBJ1-1,TRBV11-2
ASSLGLAAERSQF,13,TRBJ2-1,TRBV6-1
SVGRGRTYNEQF,12,TRBJ2-1,TRBV29-1
ASPPRGSFEAF,11,TRBJ1-1,TRBV28
ASGLALNPGGDYGYT,15,TRBJ1-2,TRBV12-5
ASSLASLAGTDTQY,14,TRBJ2-3,TRBV7-2
ASDRGVRTEAF,11,TRBJ1-1,TRBV6-2/TRBV6-3
ASGYAGQGSRYT,12,TRBJ1-2,TRBV12-5